This T cell receptor (beta chain) was identified during a study of shared clonotypes between healthy human individuals. Study at large: Each donor's CD8 memory used one plate, CD8 naive two, each CD4 subset three.

Clones were read by immunoSEQ multiplex PCR, and TCRdb kept only the in-frame ones, dropping some. Of 2 million to 2.5 million clones listed, approximately 93% were seen once; the top ten hold about 0.41%. The CDR3 runs 14 residues. Germline assignment: CDR1 SGDLS and CDR2 YYNGEE. Trimming removed 0 bases at V and 2 bases at J, with 8 bases between. The receptor was isolated from a man younger than 30 in good health. Some clones in this sample may be carry-over from other donors' samples. The rearrangement uses TRBV9 and TRBJ1-2; no reliable D call. Input material: naive CD4+ T cells from PBMCs. Indicated subset: CD45RA+ positively selected. The CDR3 sequence: CASSVGTENYGYTF. CDR3 in DNA: TGTGCCAGCAGCGTAGGAACAGAAAACTATGGCTACACCTTC.